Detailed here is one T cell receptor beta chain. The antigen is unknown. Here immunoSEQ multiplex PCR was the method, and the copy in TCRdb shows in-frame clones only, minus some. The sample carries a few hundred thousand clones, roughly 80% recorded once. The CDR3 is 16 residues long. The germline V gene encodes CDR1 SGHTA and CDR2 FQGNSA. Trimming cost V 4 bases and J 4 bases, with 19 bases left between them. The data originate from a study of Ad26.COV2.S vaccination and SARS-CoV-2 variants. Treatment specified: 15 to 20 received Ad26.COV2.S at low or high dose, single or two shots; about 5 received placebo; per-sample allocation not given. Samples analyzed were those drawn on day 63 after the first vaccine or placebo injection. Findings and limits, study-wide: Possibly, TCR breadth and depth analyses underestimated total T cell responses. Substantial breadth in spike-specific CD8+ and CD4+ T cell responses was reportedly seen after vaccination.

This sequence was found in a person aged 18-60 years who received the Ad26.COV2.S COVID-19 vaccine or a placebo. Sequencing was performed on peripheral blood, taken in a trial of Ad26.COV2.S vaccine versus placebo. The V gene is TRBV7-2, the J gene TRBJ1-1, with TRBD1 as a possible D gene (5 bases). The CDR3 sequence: CASSSKPLTVGTEAFF. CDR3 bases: TGTGCCAGCAGCTCTAAACCCCTGACAGTAGGCACTGAAGCTTTCTTT.